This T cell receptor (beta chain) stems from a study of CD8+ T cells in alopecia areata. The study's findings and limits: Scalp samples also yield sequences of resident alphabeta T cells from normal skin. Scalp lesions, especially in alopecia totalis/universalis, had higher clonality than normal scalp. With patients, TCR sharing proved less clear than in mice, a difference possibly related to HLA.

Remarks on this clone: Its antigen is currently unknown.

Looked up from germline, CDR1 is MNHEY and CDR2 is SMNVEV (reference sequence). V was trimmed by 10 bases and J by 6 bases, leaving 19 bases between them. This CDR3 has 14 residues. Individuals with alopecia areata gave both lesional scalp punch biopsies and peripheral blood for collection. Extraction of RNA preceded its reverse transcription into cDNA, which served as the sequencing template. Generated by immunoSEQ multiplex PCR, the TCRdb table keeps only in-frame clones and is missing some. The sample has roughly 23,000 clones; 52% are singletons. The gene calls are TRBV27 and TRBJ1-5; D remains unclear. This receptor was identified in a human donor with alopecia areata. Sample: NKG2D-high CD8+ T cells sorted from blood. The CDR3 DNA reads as TGTGCCACCGGGGTCGGGGTGGGTGTTCAGCCCCAGCATTTT. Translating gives CATGVGVGVQPQHF.